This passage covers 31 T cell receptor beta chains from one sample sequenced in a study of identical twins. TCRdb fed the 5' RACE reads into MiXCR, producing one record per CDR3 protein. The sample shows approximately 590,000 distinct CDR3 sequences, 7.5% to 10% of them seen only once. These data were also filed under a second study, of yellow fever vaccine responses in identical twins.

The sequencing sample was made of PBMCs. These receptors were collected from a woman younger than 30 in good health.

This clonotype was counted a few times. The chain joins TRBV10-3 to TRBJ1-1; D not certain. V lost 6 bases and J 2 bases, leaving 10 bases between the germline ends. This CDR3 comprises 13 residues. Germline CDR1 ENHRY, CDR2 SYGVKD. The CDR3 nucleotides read TGTGCCATCAGGCAAGCCACTAACACTGAAGCTTTCTTT. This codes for CAIRQATNTEAFF.

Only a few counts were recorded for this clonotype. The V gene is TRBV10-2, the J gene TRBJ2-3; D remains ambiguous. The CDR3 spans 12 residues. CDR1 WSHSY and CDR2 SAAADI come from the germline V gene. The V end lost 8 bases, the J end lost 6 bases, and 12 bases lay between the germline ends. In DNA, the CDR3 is TGCGCCAGCCGAGTCGGGTCGGATACGCAGTATTTT. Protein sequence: CASRVGSDTQYF.

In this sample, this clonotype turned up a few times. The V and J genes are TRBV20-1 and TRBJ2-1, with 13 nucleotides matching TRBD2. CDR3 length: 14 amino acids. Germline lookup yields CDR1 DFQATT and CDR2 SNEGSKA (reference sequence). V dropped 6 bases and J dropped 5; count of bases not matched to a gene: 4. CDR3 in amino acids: CSAPGLAGNNEQFF. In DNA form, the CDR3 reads TGCAGTGCCCCGGGACTAGCGGGAAACAATGAGCAGTTCTTC.

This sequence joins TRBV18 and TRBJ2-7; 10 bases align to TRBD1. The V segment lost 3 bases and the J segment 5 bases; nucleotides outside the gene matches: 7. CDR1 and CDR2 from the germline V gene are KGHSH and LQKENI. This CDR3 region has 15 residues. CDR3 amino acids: CASSPRRDRGNEQYF. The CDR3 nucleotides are TGTGCCAGCTCACCTCGGAGGGACAGGGGCAACGAGCAGTACTTC.

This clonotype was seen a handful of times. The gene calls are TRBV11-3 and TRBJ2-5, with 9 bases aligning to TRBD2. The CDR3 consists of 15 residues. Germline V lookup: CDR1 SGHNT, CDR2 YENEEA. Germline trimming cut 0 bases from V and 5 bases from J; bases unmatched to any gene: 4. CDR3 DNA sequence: TGTGCCAGCAGCTTAGATAGCGGGAGAGGGGAGACCCAGTACTTC. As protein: CASSLDSGRGETQYF.

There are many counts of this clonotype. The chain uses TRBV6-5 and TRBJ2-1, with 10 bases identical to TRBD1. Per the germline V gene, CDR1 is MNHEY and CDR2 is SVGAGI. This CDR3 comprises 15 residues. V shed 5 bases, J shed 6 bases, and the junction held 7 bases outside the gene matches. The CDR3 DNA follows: TGTGCCAGCAGTAACCGGGACAGGGGAGGCAATGAGCAGTTCTTC. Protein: CASSNRDRGGNEQFF.

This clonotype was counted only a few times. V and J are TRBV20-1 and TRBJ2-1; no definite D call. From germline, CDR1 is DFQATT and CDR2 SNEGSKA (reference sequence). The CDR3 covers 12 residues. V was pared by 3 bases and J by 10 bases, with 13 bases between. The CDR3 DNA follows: TGCAGTGCTAGCCAGTCCTACGGAGAGCAGTTCTTC. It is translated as CSASQSYGEQFF.

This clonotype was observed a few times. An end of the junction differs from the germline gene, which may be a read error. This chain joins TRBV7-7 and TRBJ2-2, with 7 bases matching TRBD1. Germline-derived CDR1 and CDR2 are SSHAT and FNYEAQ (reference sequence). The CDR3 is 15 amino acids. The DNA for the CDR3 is TGTGCTAGCAGCTCCCGGTCAGGGGGTCCCGGGGAGCTGTTTTTT. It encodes CASSSRSGGPGELFF.

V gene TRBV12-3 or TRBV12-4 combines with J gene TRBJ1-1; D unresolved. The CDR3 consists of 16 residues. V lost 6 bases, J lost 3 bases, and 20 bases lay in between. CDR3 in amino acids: CASSYRSAWVHTEAFF. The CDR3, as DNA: TGTGCCAGCAGCTACCGTAGTGCCTGGGTCCACACTGAAGCTTTCTTT.

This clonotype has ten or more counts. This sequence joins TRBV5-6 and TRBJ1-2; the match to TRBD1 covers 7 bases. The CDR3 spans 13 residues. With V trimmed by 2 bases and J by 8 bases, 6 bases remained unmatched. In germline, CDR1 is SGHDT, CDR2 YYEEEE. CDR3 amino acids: CASSLQGNGGYTF. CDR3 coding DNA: TGTGCCAGCAGCTTACAGGGGAACGGAGGCTACACCTTC.

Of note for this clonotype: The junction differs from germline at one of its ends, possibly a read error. The CDR3 DNA is TGTGCCAGCAGCTTAGGCGTATCCTACAAGCAGTACTTC. Translating gives CASSLGVSYKQYF. This chain links TRBV7-2 with TRBJ2-7, with D hard to call. The CDR3 loop spans 13 amino acids. CDR1 is SGHTA, CDR2 FQGNSA, per germline.

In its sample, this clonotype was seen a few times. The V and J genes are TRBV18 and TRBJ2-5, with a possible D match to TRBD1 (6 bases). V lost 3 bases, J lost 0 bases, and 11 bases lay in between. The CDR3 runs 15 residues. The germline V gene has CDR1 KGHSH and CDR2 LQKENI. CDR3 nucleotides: TGTGCCAGCTCACCTCCCGACAGGTACCAAGAGACCCAGTACTTC. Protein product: CASSPPDRYQETQYF.

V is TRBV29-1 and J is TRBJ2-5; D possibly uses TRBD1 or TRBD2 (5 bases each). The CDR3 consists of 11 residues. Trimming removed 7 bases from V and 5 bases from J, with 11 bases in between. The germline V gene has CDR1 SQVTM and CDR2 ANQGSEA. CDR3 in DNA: TGCAGCGCATTCGAGGGGGAGACCCAGTACTTC. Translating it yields CSAFEGETQYF.

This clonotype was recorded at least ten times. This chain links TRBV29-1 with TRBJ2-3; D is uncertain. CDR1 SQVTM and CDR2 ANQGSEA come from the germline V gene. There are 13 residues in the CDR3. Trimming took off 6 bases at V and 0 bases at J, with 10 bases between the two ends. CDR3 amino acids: CSVVVGSTDTQYF. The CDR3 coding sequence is TGCAGCGTGGTGGTTGGGAGCACAGATACGCAGTATTTT.

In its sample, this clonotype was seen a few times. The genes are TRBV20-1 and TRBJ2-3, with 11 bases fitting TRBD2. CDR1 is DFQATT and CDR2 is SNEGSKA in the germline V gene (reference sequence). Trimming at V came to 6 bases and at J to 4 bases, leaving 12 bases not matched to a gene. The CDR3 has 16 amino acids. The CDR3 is CSATKPLAGVSDTQYF. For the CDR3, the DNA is TGCAGTGCCACAAAACCACTAGCGGGAGTATCAGATACGCAGTATTTT.

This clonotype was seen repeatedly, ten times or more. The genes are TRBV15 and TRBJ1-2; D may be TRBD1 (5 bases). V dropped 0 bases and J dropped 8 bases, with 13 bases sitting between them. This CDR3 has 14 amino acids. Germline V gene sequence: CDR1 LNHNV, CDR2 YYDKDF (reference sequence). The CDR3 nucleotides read TGTGCCACCAGCAGAGACAGGGTCCCTATCGGCTACACCTTC. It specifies CATSRDRVPIGYTF.

The CDR3 spells CASSLDPPGGTYNEQFF. CDR3 DNA sequence: TGTGCCAGCAGCTTAGACCCCCCAGGGGGCACCTACAATGAGCAGTTCTTC. The rearrangement uses TRBV7-6 and TRBJ2-1; 8 bases line up with TRBD1. The ends lost 1 base at V and 2 bases at J; junction bases unmatched: 7. Germline CDR1 SGHVS, CDR2 FNYEAQ. The CDR3 extends over 17 amino acids.

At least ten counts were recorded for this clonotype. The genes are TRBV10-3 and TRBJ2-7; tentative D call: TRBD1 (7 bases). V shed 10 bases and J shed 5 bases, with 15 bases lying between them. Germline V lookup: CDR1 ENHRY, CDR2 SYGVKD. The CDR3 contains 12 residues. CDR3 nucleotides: TGTGCCACCGAGGGCAGGGGGGACGAGCAGTACTTC. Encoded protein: CATEGRGDEQYF.

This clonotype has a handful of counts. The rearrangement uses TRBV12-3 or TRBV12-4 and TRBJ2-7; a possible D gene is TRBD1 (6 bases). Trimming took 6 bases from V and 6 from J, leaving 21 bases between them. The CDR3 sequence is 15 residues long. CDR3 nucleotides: TGTGCCAGCAGAATTAGTGAGGGGGTACTAAGCGAGCAGTACTTC. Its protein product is CASRISEGVLSEQYF.

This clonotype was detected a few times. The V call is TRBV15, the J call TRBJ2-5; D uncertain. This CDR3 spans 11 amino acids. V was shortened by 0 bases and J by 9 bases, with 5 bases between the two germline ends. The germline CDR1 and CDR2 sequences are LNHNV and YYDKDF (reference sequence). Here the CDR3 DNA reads TGTGCCACCAGCAGAGATCGGGCCCAGTACTTC. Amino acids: CATSRDRAQYF. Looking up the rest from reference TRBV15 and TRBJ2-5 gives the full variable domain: DAMVIQNPRYQVTQFGKPVTLSCSQTLNHNVMYWYQQKSSQAPKLLFHYYDKDFNNEADTPDNFQSRRPNTSFCFLDIRSPGLGDTAMYLCATSRDRAQYFGPGTRLLVL.

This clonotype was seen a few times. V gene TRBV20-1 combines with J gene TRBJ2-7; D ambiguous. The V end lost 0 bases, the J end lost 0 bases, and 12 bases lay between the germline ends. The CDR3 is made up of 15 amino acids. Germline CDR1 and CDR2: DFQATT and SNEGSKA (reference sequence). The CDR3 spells CSARDRPLISYEQYF. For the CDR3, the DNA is TGCAGTGCTAGAGATCGGCCCCTTATCTCCTACGAGCAGTACTTC.

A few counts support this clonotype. The CDR3 protein is CASSQTLDRGRSQETQYF. The DNA for the CDR3 is TGTGCCAGCAGCCAAACCTTGGACAGGGGCAGATCCCAAGAGACCCAGTACTTC. The V call is TRBV3-1, the J call TRBJ2-5; 9 bases are a match to TRBD1. CDR3 length: 18 residues. The trim removed 2 bases at V and 1 base at J, leaving 11 bases unmatched. Germline CDR1 and CDR2: LGHDT and YNNKEL (reference sequence).

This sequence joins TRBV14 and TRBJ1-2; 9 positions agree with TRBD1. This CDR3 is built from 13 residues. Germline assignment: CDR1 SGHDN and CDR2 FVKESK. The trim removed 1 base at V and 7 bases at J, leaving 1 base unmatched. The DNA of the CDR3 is TGTGCCAGCAGCCAAGGGGACAGGGCTGGCTACACCTTC. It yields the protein CASSQGDRAGYTF.

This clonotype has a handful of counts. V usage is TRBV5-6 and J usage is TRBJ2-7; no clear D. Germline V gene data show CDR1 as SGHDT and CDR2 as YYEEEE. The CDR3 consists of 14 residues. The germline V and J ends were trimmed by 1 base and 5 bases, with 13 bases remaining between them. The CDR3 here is CASSLNSRYNEQYF. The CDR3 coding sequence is TGTGCCAGCAGCTTGAACAGCCGGTACAACGAGCAGTACTTC.

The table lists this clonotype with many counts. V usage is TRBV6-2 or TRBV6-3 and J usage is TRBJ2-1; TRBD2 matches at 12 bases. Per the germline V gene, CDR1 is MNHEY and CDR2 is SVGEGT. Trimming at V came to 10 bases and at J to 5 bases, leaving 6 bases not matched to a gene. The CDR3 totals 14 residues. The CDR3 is CAIPSGGADNEQFF. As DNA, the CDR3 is TGTGCCATTCCTAGCGGGGGGGCCGACAATGAGCAGTTCTTC.

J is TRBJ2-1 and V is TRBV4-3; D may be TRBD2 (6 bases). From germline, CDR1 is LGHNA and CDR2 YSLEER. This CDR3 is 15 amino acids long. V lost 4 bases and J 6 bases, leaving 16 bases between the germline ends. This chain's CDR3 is CASSPGTPPSNEQFF. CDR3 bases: TGCGCCAGCAGCCCTGGGACTCCCCCTTCCAATGAGCAGTTCTTC.

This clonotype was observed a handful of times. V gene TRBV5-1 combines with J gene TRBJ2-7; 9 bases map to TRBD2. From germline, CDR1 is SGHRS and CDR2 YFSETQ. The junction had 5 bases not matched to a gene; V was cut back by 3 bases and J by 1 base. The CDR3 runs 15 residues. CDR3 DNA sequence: TGCGCCAGCAGCTCCATAGCGGGGGTATCCTACGAGCAGTACTTC. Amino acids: CASSSIAGVSYEQYF. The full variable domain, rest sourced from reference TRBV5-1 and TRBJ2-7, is KAGVTQTPRYLIKTRGQQVTLSCSPISGHRSVSWYQQTPGQGLQFLFEYFSETQRNKGNFPGRFSGRQFSNSRSEMNVSTLELGDSALYLCASSSIAGVSYEQYFGPGTRLTVT.

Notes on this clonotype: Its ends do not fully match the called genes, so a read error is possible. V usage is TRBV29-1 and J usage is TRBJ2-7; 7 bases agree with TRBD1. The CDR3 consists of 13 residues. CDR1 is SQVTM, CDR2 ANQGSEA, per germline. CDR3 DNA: TGCAGCGGAACTCAGGGGGACGGATACGTGCAGTACTTC. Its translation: CSGTQGDGYVQYF.

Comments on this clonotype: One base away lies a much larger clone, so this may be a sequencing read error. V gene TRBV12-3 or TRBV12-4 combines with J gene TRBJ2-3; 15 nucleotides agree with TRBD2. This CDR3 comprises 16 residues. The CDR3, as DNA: TGTGTCAGTGGGACTAGCGGGAGGAGTAGCACAGATACGCAGTATTTT. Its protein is CVSGTSGRSSTDTQYF.

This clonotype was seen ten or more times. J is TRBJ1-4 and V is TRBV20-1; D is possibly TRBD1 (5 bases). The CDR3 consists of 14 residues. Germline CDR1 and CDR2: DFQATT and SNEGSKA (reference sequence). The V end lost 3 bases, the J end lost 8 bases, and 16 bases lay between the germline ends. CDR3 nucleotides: TGCAGTGCTAGCCCAACCGGGGCCTTGGAAAAACTGTTTTTT. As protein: CSASPTGALEKLFF.

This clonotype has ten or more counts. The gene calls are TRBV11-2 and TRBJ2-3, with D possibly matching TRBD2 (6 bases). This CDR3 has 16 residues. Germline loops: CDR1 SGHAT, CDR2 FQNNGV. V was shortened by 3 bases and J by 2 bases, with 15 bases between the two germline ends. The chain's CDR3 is CASSLGGGTHTDTQYF. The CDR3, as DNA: TGTGCCAGCAGCTTGGGGGGAGGAACTCACACAGATACGCAGTATTTT. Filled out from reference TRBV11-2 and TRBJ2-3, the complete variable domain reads EAGVAQSPRYKIIEKRQSVAFWCNPISGHATLYWYQQILGQGPKLLIQFQNNGVVDDSQLPKDRFSAERLKGVDSTLKIQPAKLEDSAVYLCASSLGGGTHTDTQYFGPGTRLTVL.